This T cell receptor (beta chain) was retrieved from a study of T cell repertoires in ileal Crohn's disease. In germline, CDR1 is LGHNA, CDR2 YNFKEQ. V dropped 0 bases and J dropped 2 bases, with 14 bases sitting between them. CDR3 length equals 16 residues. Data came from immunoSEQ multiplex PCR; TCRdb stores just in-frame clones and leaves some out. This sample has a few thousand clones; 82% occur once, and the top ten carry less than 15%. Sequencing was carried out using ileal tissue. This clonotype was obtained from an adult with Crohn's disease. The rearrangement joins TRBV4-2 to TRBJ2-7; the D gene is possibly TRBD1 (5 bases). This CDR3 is CASSQDYGQYTYEQYF. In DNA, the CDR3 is TGTGCCAGCAGCCAAGATTACGGACAATATACCTACGAGCAGTACTTC.